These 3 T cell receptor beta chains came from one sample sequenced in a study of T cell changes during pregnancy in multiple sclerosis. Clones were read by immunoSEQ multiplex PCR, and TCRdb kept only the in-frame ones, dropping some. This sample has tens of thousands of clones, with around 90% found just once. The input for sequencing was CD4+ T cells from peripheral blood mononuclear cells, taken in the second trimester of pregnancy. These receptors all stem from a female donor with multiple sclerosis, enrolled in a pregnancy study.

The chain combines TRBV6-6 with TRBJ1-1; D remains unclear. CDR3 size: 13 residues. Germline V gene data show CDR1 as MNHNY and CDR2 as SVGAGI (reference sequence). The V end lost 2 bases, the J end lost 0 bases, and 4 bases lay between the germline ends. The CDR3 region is CASSYHVNTEAFF. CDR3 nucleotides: TGTGCCAGCAGTTACCATGTGAACACTGAAGCTTTCTTT.

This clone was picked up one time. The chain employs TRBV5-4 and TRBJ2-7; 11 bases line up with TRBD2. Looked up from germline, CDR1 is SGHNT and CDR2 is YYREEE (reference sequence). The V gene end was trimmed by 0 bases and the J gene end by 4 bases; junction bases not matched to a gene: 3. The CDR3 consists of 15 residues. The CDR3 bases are TGTGCCAGCAGCTTGGACCTAGCGGGAGGTTACGAGCAGTACTTC. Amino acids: CASSLDLAGGYEQYF.

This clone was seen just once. The CDR3 reads CASSVGSGGGSDNEQFF. The CDR3 nucleotides are TGTGCCAGCAGCGTAGGGTCCGGGGGGGGCTCGGACAATGAGCAGTTCTTC. The chain employs TRBV9 and TRBJ2-1, with 8 bases lining up with TRBD2. The CDR3 contains 17 residues. The germline V gene encodes CDR1 SGDLS and CDR2 YYNGEE. The trim removed 0 bases at V and 5 bases at J, leaving 10 bases unmatched.